Shown below are 29 T cell receptor beta chains from a single sample sequenced in a study of blood T cells in healthy people across ages. A second PCR, run for about 6 to 11 cycles, used a sample-barcoded 5' primer plus a J-beta primer mix. In TCRdb, the 5' RACE reads were re-called with MiXCR into one record per CDR3 protein. The table lists around 1,100,000 distinct CDR3 sequences, under 40% of them singletons. The sample was blood. The receptors shown here come from a man younger than 35 in good health.

The chain has TRBV6-1 and TRBJ2-1; 8 bases are a match to TRBD1. Germline V gene lookup returns CDR1 MNHNS and CDR2 SASEGT. The junction had 6 bases not matched to a gene; V was cut back by 5 bases and J by 6 bases. The CDR3 length is 14 residues. The chain's CDR3 is CASSRTGSSNEQFF. The CDR3 nucleotides are TGTGCCAGCAGTAGGACAGGGTCGTCCAATGAGCAGTTCTTC.

This clonotype showed up just a few times. The chain links TRBV4-3 to TRBJ2-3, with 10 bases matching TRBD1. The CDR3 length is 16 residues. The germline V gene encodes CDR1 LGHNA and CDR2 YSLEER. The V segment lost 0 bases and the J segment 2 bases; nucleotides outside the gene matches: 2. The CDR3 region is CASSQDGQGVTDTQYF. In DNA, the CDR3 is TGCGCCAGCAGCCAAGACGGACAGGGGGTCACAGATACGCAGTATTTT.

CDR3 coding DNA: TGTGCCAGCAGTTCACACACGACTAGCGGGGAATACAATGAGCAGTACTTC. Translation gives CASSSHTTSGEYNEQYF. The chain uses TRBV27 and TRBJ2-1; 11 bases map to TRBD2. The J call may be incorrect, as the DNA end agrees better with TRBJ2-7. Germline V gene sequence: CDR1 MNHEY, CDR2 SMNVEV (reference sequence). CDR3 length: 17 residues.

The CDR3 nucleotides are TGTGCCAGCAGTCCCGGGACAGGGAGTCTAAAACTGTTTTTT. The encoded protein is CASSPGTGSLKLFF. The chain uses TRBV2 and TRBJ1-4; 9 nucleotides align to TRBD1. The CDR3 runs to 14 residues. Germline CDR1 is SNHLY and CDR2 is FYNNEI. V was pared by 5 bases and J by 10 bases, with 8 bases of the junction left unmatched.

This clonotype appeared a few times. The chain uses TRBV10-3 and TRBJ2-2, with a weak D call TRBD2 (6 bases). Trimming stripped 10 bases from V and 2 bases from J, with 8 bases between. This CDR3 has 12 amino acids. The germline V gene encodes CDR1 ENHRY and CDR2 SYGVKD. The CDR3 DNA follows: TGTGCCACGGGACTCAACACCGGGGAGCTGTTTTTT. Encoded protein: CATGLNTGELFF.

The table lists this clonotype with a count of one. The chain recombines TRBV29-1 with TRBJ1-1; 8 bases line up with TRBD1. Germline V lookup: CDR1 SQVTM, CDR2 ANQGSEA. There are 14 residues in the CDR3. V shed 7 bases and J 1 base; nucleotides not matched to a gene: 8. The CDR3 here is CSAGTGLTNTEAFF. CDR3 bases: TGCAGCGCGGGGACAGGCCTCACGAACACTGAAGCTTTCTTT.

This clonotype has just a few counts. The chain couples TRBV20-1 to TRBJ2-3; maybe TRBD2 (6 bases). CDR3 length: 16 residues. Trimming shortened V by 0 bases and J by 1 base, and 14 bases separated the two germline ends. The germline V gene encodes CDR1 DFQATT and CDR2 SNEGSKA (reference sequence). This chain's CDR3 is CSARDRFGGGTDTQYF. CDR3 sequence (DNA): TGCAGTGCTAGAGATCGATTTGGCGGGGGCACAGATACGCAGTATTTT.

The chain is built from TRBV13 and TRBJ2-2; no definite D call. The V gene's germline CDR1 is PRHDT and CDR2 FYEKMQ (reference sequence). V was pared by 5 bases and J by 9 bases, with 10 bases between. The CDR3 covers 12 residues. CDR3 region: CASSGGDRELFF. The DNA of the CDR3 is TGTGCCAGCAGCGGTGGGGATCGGGAGCTGTTTTTT. The full variable domain, rest sourced from reference TRBV13 and TRBJ2-2, is AAGVIQSPRHLIKEKRETATLKCYPIPRHDTVYWYQQGPGQDPQFLISFYEKMQSDKGSIPDRFSAQQFSDYHSELNMSSLELGDSALYFCASSGGDRELFFGEGSRLTVL.

CDR3 loop: CASSAGLGKEQFF. DNA of the CDR3: TGTGCCAGCAGCGCCGGACTGGGTAAGGAGCAGTTCTTC. V and J are TRBV9 and TRBJ2-1, with D possibly TRBD2 on 5 matching bases. Germline-derived CDR1 and CDR2 are SGDLS and YYNGEE. The CDR3 sequence is 13 residues long. V shed 3 bases and J shed 10 bases, with 14 bases lying between them.

The chain has TRBV4-3 and TRBJ2-2; D call uncertain. The CDR3 sequence is 16 residues long. CDR1 and CDR2 from the germline V gene are LGHNA and YSLEER. V was pared by 3 bases and J by 0 bases, with 11 bases between. The CDR3 DNA reads as TGCGCCAGCAGCCAGCCGCCAAATGCGAACACCGGGGAGCTGTTTTTT. This translates into CASSQPPNANTGELFF.

The CDR3 DNA sequence: TGTGCCAGCAGAAAACAGGGTAATGAGCAGTTCTTC. As protein: CASRKQGNEQFF. V is TRBV2 and J is TRBJ2-1, with D tentatively TRBD1 (6 bases). Germline V CDR1 and CDR2: SNHLY, FYNNEI. V was trimmed by 6 bases and J by 7 bases, leaving 10 bases between them. This CDR3 spans 12 amino acids.

This sequence joins TRBV2 and TRBJ2-4; TRBD2 might be the D (6 bases). This CDR3 comprises 12 residues. Germline V gives CDR1 SNHLY, CDR2 FYNNEI. Trimming pared 0 bases from V and 13 bases from J, leaving 10 bases between. For the CDR3, the DNA is TGTGCCAGCAGTGAAGCGCTTGGGGGGCAGTACTTC. It yields the protein CASSEALGGQYF.

The CDR3 region has the DNA TGTGCCAGCAGCCCGGAGGGCAGGATGAATCAGCCCCAGCATTTT. Translating gives CASSPEGRMNQPQHF. The chain has TRBV3-1 and TRBJ1-5; D call uncertain. Germline loops: CDR1 LGHDT, CDR2 YNNKEL (reference sequence). This CDR3 contains 15 residues. The V end lost 4 bases, the J end lost 4 bases, and 14 bases lay between the germline ends.

V is TRBV3-1 and J is TRBJ2-1; D tentatively reads TRBD1 or TRBD2 (6 bases each). The V and J ends lost 6 bases and 4 bases respectively, with 16 bases between them. The CDR3 runs 15 residues. Germline lookup yields CDR1 LGHDT and CDR2 YNNKEL (reference sequence). The DNA for the CDR3 is TGTGCCAGCAGTTCACAGGGACTGAATTACAATGAGCAGTTCTTC. Translating gives CASSSQGLNYNEQFF.

This clonotype was recorded a few times. This chain links TRBV4-3 with TRBJ2-1; D uncertain. The CDR3 covers 15 residues. Trimming took 1 base from V and 4 from J, leaving 11 bases between them. Germline-derived CDR1 and CDR2 are LGHNA and YSLEER. This chain's CDR3 is CASSQADDQYNEQFF. CDR3 bases: TGCGCCAGCAGCCAAGCGGATGACCAATACAATGAGCAGTTCTTC.

The genes are TRBV12-5 and TRBJ2-1; 7 bases line up with TRBD2. The better agreement between TRBJ2-7 and the DNA end casts doubt on the J call. The CDR3 extends over 15 amino acids. Germline-derived CDR1 and CDR2 are LGHNT and FRNRAP. The CDR3 loop reads CASGLGLAVDNEQYF. In nucleotides, the CDR3 is TGTGCTAGTGGTTTGGGACTAGCAGTTGACAATGAGCAGTACTTC.

V gene TRBV20-1 combines with J gene TRBJ1-1; D not resolved. Trimming stripped 6 bases from V and 6 bases from J, with 17 bases between. Germline-derived CDR1 and CDR2 are DFQATT and SNEGSKA (reference sequence). The CDR3 runs to 13 residues. CDR3 DNA sequence: TGCAGTGCCCTTTATGGACCAGAGGCTGAAGCTTTCTTT. It is translated as CSALYGPEAEAFF.

This sequence joins TRBV5-1 and TRBJ2-1; TRBD1 matches 8 bases. Germline loops: CDR1 SGHRS, CDR2 YFSETQ. The CDR3 length is 15 residues. Trimming at V came to 7 bases and at J to 5 bases, leaving 11 bases not matched to a gene. For the CDR3, the DNA is TGCGCCAGCGGGATCCGACAGGGGTTCGACAATGAGCAGTTCTTC. Its protein product is CASGIRQGFDNEQFF.

In the case of this clonotype: Given a much more abundant clone one base away, this may be a read error. The rearrangement links TRBV9 to TRBJ2-5, with D tentatively TRBD2 (7 bases). Germline V gene lookup returns CDR1 SGDLS and CDR2 YYNGEE. The CDR3 is 13 amino acids. Deletions cut 3 bases from V and 11 bases from J, with 17 bases between. Written as DNA, the CDR3 is TGTGCCAGCAGCGCAACAGGGAGGGATGAGCAGTACTTC. Protein product: CASSATGRDEQYF.

The gene calls are TRBV20-1 and TRBJ1-5; D unclear. The germline V gene encodes CDR1 DFQATT and CDR2 SNEGSKA (reference sequence). The V gene lost 6 bases and the J gene lost 10 bases, with 16 bases spanning the gap. The CDR3 spans 12 residues. Here the CDR3 DNA reads TGCAGTGCGAGACACTCGGACCATCCCCAGCATTTT. Its translation is CSARHSDHPQHF.

For the CDR3, the DNA is TGTGCCAGCAGCGTAGGGCACGGGGAGCTGTTTTTT. It encodes CASSVGHGELFF. The chain combines TRBV9 with TRBJ2-2, with D hard to call. Germline loops: CDR1 SGDLS, CDR2 YYNGEE. Trimming cost V 0 bases and J 7 bases, with 4 bases left between them. The CDR3 has 12 amino acids.

A word on this clonotype: This could be a read error, since a much larger clone is one nucleotide away. The rearrangement links TRBV4-3 to TRBJ2-3, with TRBD2 identical over 8 bases. Trimming took 0 bases from V and 3 from J; bases not matched to a gene: 14. The CDR3 contains 19 residues. CDR1 is LGHNA, CDR2 YSLEER, per germline. The CDR3 here is CASSQDSPGGGLRTDTQYF. The CDR3 DNA reads as TGCGCCAGCAGCCAAGATTCTCCCGGGGGGGGATTGAGGACAGATACGCAGTATTTT.

V gene TRBV20-1 combines with J gene TRBJ2-1; a weak D match, TRBD1 (6 bases). Germline V lookup: CDR1 DFQATT, CDR2 SNEGSKA (reference sequence). The CDR3 runs 12 residues. The ends were cut back, 4 bases at V and 9 bases at J, with 13 bases in the middle. The CDR3 nucleotides are TGCAGTGCTAACAGGGCTACCTGTGAGCAGTTCTTC. It codes for CSANRATCEQFF.

This chain connects TRBV6-1 to TRBJ1-1; D gene uncertain. The V gene lost 4 bases and the J gene lost 7 bases, with 22 bases spanning the gap. The CDR3 runs 16 residues. The germline V gene has CDR1 MNHNS and CDR2 SASEGT. In nucleotides, the CDR3 is TGTGCCAGCAGTGCCGCGTCCCCCTTGAGGTTCAGTGAAGCTTTCTTT. It yields the protein CASSAASPLRFSEAFF.

The V and J genes are TRBV20-1 and TRBJ1-1; a weak D match, TRBD1 (6 bases). This CDR3 is 14 amino acids long. Germline values: CDR1 DFQATT, CDR2 SNEGSKA (reference sequence). Trimming removed 6 bases from V and 6 bases from J, with 20 bases in between. The CDR3 nucleotides read TGCAGTGCCCCTCTATGGACAGAGACCTCTGAAGCTTTCTTT. Protein sequence: CSAPLWTETSEAFF.

The rearrangement links TRBV7-8 to TRBJ2-1; D is undetermined. V lost 5 bases and J 2 bases, leaving 10 bases between the germline ends. Germline CDR1 SGHVS, CDR2 FQNEAQ. This CDR3 is built from 14 residues. The CDR3 protein is CASSPQRTYNEQFF. DNA for the CDR3: TGTGCCAGCAGCCCGCAACGAACCTACAATGAGCAGTTCTTC.

J is TRBJ2-4 and V is TRBV6-6; D is ambiguous. The J call may be in error: the DNA end matches TRBJ2-5 better. The germline CDR1 and CDR2 sequences are MNHNY and SVGAGI (reference sequence). The CDR3 is made up of 14 amino acids. The DNA of the CDR3 is TGTGCCAGCAGTGGCCAGGAGTACCAAGAGACCCAGTACTTC. Its translation: CASSGQEYQETQYF.

The chain couples TRBV10-3 to TRBJ1-2; tentative D call: TRBD1 (5 bases). This CDR3 has 13 amino acids. The germline V gene has CDR1 ENHRY and CDR2 SYGVKD. Trimming took 3 bases from V and 6 from J, leaving 11 bases between them. This chain's CDR3 is CAISDRVGDGYTF. CDR3 in DNA: TGTGCCATCAGTGACAGGGTAGGGGATGGCTACACCTTC.

There are a few counts of this clonotype. The chain joins TRBV7-9 to TRBJ1-1; 7 bases align to TRBD1. Germline loops: CDR1 SEHNR, CDR2 FQNEAQ (reference sequence). The junction had 9 bases not matched to a gene; V was cut back by 1 base and J by 7 bases. This CDR3 contains 15 residues. The CDR3, as DNA: TGTGCCAGCAGCTTAGGACAGGGAATAGGAGGTGAAGCTTTCTTT. Translated, it gives CASSLGQGIGGEAFF.